These 12 T cell receptor beta chains came from one sample sequenced in a study of T cell changes during pregnancy in multiple sclerosis. Clones were sequenced by immunoSEQ multiplex PCR, and TCRdb holds only the in-frame ones, with some missing. The sample records approximately 110,000 clones, approximately 90% being singletons. Sequencing was performed on peripheral blood, taken in the third trimester of pregnancy. The receptor set was obtained from a female donor with multiple sclerosis, enrolled in a pregnancy study.

This chain links TRBV29-1 with TRBJ2-7; 8 positions match TRBD1. Germline lookup yields CDR1 SQVTM and CDR2 ANQGSEA. This CDR3 has 15 residues. The trim removed 6 bases at V and 2 bases at J, leaving 12 bases unmatched. Here the CDR3 reads CSVDTGTGPTYEQYF. The CDR3, as DNA: TGCAGCGTGGATACCGGGACAGGTCCTACCTACGAGCAGTACTTC.

This chain links TRBV5-1 with TRBJ2-6; 7 positions agree with TRBD1. Germline V gives CDR1 SGHRS, CDR2 YFSETQ. This CDR3 spans 17 amino acids. Germline trimming cut 1 base from V and 0 bases from J; bases unmatched to any gene: 4. The CDR3 DNA reads TGCGCCAGCAGCTTGCAGGGGGTGCTCTCTGGGGCCAACGTCCTGACTTTC. Translation gives CASSLQGVLSGANVLTF.

The V and J genes are TRBV7-8 and TRBJ2-7, with 11 positions matching TRBD1. The V and J ends lost 3 bases and 2 bases, in that order; junction bases with no gene match: 0. The CDR3 length is 14 residues. In germline, CDR1 is SGHVS, CDR2 FQNEAQ. CDR3 bases: TGTGCCAGCAGCTTGGGACAGGGGGCCTACGAGCAGTACTTC. Protein: CASSLGQGAYEQYF.

This clone has just a few counts. This sequence joins TRBV14 and TRBJ1-1; perhaps TRBD1 as D (6 bases). Germline V gene lookup returns CDR1 SGHDN and CDR2 FVKESK. V lost 5 bases to trimming and J lost 6 bases, with 16 bases between them. This CDR3 has 14 residues. The CDR3 coding sequence is TGTGCCAGCAGCGAAACAGGGTTAGGGGCTGAAGCTTTCTTT. It translates to CASSETGLGAEAFF. The full variable domain, its missing parts supplied by reference TRBV14 and TRBJ1-1, is EAGVTQFPSHSVIEKGQTVTLRCDPISGHDNLYWYRRVMGKEIKFLLHFVKESKQDESGMPNNRFLAERTGGTYSTLKVQPAELEDSGVYFCASSETGLGAEAFFGQGTRLTVV.

This chain joins TRBV28 and TRBJ1-3; D uncertain. Germline values: CDR1 MDHEN, CDR2 SYDVKM. The CDR3 is 15 amino acids. Deletions cut 3 bases from V and 2 bases from J, with 11 bases between. The CDR3, as DNA: TGTGCCAGCAGTTTTGCCAGTCGTCCTGGAAACACCATATATTTT. This gives the protein CASSFASRPGNTIYF.

The chain has TRBV10-3 and TRBJ2-7, with 9 bases aligning to TRBD1. The trim removed 6 bases at V and 3 bases at J, leaving 6 bases unmatched. Germline-derived CDR1 and CDR2 are ENHRY and SYGVKD. The CDR3 has 14 amino acids. The CDR3 reads CAISGTGKSYEQYF. CDR3 coding DNA: TGTGCCATCAGCGGGACAGGGAAGAGCTACGAGCAGTACTTC.

The chain uses TRBV5-1 and TRBJ1-2; D perhaps matches TRBD1 (6 bases). V lost 3 bases to trimming and J lost 2 bases, with 8 bases between them. Germline assignment: CDR1 SGHRS and CDR2 YFSETQ. The CDR3 has 13 amino acids. DNA of the CDR3: TGCGCCAGCAGCTCCGGACAGAACTATGGCTACACCTTC. Protein sequence: CASSSGQNYGYTF.

The rearrangement uses TRBV27 and TRBJ2-4; D may be TRBD2 (6 bases). The CDR3 has 14 residues. Trimming cost V 0 bases and J 5 bases, with 8 bases left between them. CDR1 MNHEY and CDR2 SMNVEV come from the germline V gene (reference sequence). CDR3: CASSLSGEENIQYF. In nucleotides, the CDR3 is TGTGCCAGCAGTTTATCAGGGGAGGAAAACATTCAGTACTTC.

This rearrangement joins TRBV28 to TRBJ1-4, with TRBD1 matching over 9 bases. From germline, CDR1 is MDHEN and CDR2 SYDVKM. J was trimmed by 8 bases and V by 6 bases; bases with no gene match: 10. There are 15 residues in the CDR3. The CDR3 bases are TGTGCCAGCAGCCATGGGGACAGGGCAAGGGAAAAACTGTTTTTT. Its protein product is CASSHGDRAREKLFF. Filled out from reference TRBV28 and TRBJ1-4, the complete variable domain reads DVKVTQSSRYLVKRTGEKVFLECVQDMDHENMFWYRQDPGLGLRLIYFSYDVKMKEKGDIPEGYSVSREKKERFSLILESASTNQTSMYLCASSHGDRAREKLFFGSGTQLSVL.

The chain combines TRBV7-3 with TRBJ2-7; 8 bases match TRBD1. Germline trimming cut 8 bases from V and 1 base from J; bases unmatched to any gene: 4. This CDR3 comprises 13 residues. Germline CDR1 reads SGHTA; CDR2 reads FQGTGA. The CDR3 protein is CASGQGASYEQYF. CDR3 coding DNA: TGTGCCAGCGGGCAGGGGGCATCCTACGAGCAGTACTTC. The variable domain in full, with the rest retrieved from reference TRBV7-3 and TRBJ2-7, is GAGVSQTPSNKVTEKGKYVELRCDPISGHTALYWYRQSLGQGPEFLIYFQGTGAADDSGLPNDRFFAVRPEGSVSTLKIQRTERGDSAVYLCASGQGASYEQYFGPGTRLTVT.

This chain uses TRBV19 with TRBJ1-2, with D maybe TRBD1 (5 bases). Germline lookup yields CDR1 LNHDA and CDR2 SQIVND (reference sequence). This CDR3 is built from 17 residues. Trimming took off 2 bases at V and 4 bases at J, with 20 bases between the two ends. The CDR3 nucleotides read TGTGCCAGTAGTATAAGCCTTTGGGCAGGGCAGGCCTATGGCTACACCTTC. This sequence encodes CASSISLWAGQAYGYTF.

The J gene is TRBJ2-3, the V gene TRBV27, with 9 bases matching TRBD2. The length of the CDR3 is 15 residues. J gave up 3 bases and V 8 bases, and 9 bases lay outside the gene matches. Germline CDR1 is MNHEY and CDR2 is SMNVEV (reference sequence). The CDR3 sequence: CASGPGLAVTDTQYF. The DNA for the CDR3 is TGTGCCAGCGGTCCGGGACTAGCTGTTACAGATACGCAGTATTTT.